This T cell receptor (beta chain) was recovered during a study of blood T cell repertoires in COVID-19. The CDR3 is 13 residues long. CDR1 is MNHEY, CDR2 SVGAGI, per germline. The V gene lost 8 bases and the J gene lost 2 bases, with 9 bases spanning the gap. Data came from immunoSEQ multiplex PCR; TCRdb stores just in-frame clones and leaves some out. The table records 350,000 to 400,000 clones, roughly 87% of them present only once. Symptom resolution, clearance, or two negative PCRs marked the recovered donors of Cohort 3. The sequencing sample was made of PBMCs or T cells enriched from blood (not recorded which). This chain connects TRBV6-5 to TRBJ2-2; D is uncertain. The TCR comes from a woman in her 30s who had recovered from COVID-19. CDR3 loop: CASPVVNTGELFF. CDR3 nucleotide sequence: TGTGCCAGCCCCGTAGTCAACACCGGGGAGCTGTTTTTT.